The sequence of this T cell receptor beta chain was determined in a study of blood T cell repertoires in COVID-19. Germline V gives CDR1 LGHNA, CDR2 YSLEER. V lost 1 base to trimming and J lost 1 base, with 4 bases between them. The CDR3 length is 14 residues. Only in-frame clones appear in the TCRdb table, and some are missing; sequencing was by immunoSEQ multiplex PCR. The sample consists of a few hundred thousand clones, around 90% of them appearing once. Comments on this clone: The sample holds other DNA sequences that translate to the same CDR3.

Enrollees, 18 to 89 years old, lived in approximately 25 US areas. Which cohort a participant joined came from the clinical history participants gave. Among Cohort 3 donors, those recovered had two negative PCRs, clearance, or symptom resolution. The TCR sequence derives from a man aged 30 to 39 who had recovered from COVID-19. The V gene is TRBV4-3, the J gene TRBJ2-2; no clear D. The sample was PBMCs or T cells enriched from blood (not recorded which). The CDR3 coding sequence is TGCGCCAGCAGCCAAGCGAGGAACACCGGGGAGCTGTTTTTT. Its protein product is CASSQARNTGELFF.